The entry below gives a single T cell receptor (beta chain) sequence along with its context. This sample stems from a study of blood T cell repertoires in COVID-19. Sequenced by immunoSEQ multiplex PCR; TCRdb stores in-frame clones only, minus some. Of 150,000 to 200,000 clones in the sample, roughly nine tenths were seen once. Per the germline V gene, CDR1 is MNHEY and CDR2 is SVGAGI. The CDR3 runs 14 residues. V was clipped by 7 bases and J by 1 base, with 13 bases between them. The V gene is TRBV6-5, the J gene TRBJ1-1, with D possibly TRBD1 on 6 matching bases. The sample taken for sequencing was peripheral blood. This TCR derives from a man between 60 and 75 years old with active or convalescent COVID-19. The CDR3 DNA sequence: TGTGCCAGCACCGAAACGGGACAGAACACTGAAGCTTTCTTT. This translates into CASTETGQNTEAFF.